A single sample gave rise to the 24 T cell receptor beta chains below, sequenced in a study of T cell responses to AZD1222 COVID-19 vaccine. Assay: immunoSEQ multiplex PCR; the TCRdb copy retains only in-frame clones and omits some. This sample carries approximately 80,000 clones, 80% of them seen once, and the ten largest clones take roughly a fifth. The sequenced sample was peripheral blood, obtained on day 0 of AZD1222 vaccination. The source is an adult in good health.

The chain recombines TRBV7-8 with TRBJ2-4; 16 positions agree with TRBD2. This CDR3 contains 20 residues. Germline V gives CDR1 SGHVS, CDR2 FQNEAQ. The V segment lost 5 bases and the J segment 3 bases; nucleotides outside the gene matches: 13. The CDR3 spells CASSRPGTSGGAVGKNIQYF. CDR3 DNA sequence: TGTGCCAGCAGCCGGCCCGGGACTAGCGGGGGGGCCGTTGGCAAAAACATTCAGTACTTC.

In this sample, this clone turned up a few times. J is TRBJ1-6 and V is TRBV7-9; D is possibly TRBD1 (5 bases). The CDR3 length is 14 residues. CDR1 is SEHNR, CDR2 FQNEAQ, per germline (reference sequence). The V end was cut by 3 bases, the J end by 9 bases, with 12 bases between. The CDR3 coding sequence is TGTGCCAGCAGCTTTGGCCCTAGGGGTTCACCCCTCCACTTT. Translation gives CASSFGPRGSPLHF.

The chain combines TRBV2 with TRBJ2-3; no firm D call. Between the trimmed V and J ends, which lost 7 bases and 7 bases, there was a span of 6 bases. Germline assignment: CDR1 SNHLY and CDR2 FYNNEI. This CDR3 is built from 10 residues. CDR3 nucleotide sequence: TGTGCCAGCATGTCAAATACGCAGTATTTT. Its translation: CASMSNTQYF.

The rearrangement links TRBV5-1 to TRBJ1-6; TRBD1 is a possible D gene (5 bases). The CDR3 contains 15 residues. CDR1 is SGHRS and CDR2 is YFSETQ in the germline V gene. V shed 6 bases and J shed 7 bases, with 17 bases lying between them. The CDR3 bases are TGCGCCAGCAAGTTTTCTGTGACAGAGAATTCACCCCTCCACTTT. It codes for CASKFSVTENSPLHF.

V and J are TRBV11-2 and TRBJ1-6, with D unclear. The CDR3 sequence is 14 residues long. The V end was cut by 5 bases, the J end by 7 bases, with 12 bases between. Germline V lookup: CDR1 SGHAT, CDR2 FQNNGV. In DNA, the CDR3 is TGTGCCAGCAGCCCCCGGGCCGCAAATTCACCCCTCCACTTT. Translating gives CASSPRAANSPLHF.

V and J are TRBV29-1 and TRBJ2-1; 12 bases agree with TRBD2. CDR3 size: 14 residues. Germline V gives CDR1 SQVTM, CDR2 ANQGSEA. Unmatched junction bases numbered 9, after V lost 7 bases and J lost 8 bases. The CDR3 DNA reads as TGCAGCGCCCGTTCTAGCGGGGGGGCGGATGAGCAGTTCTTC. It encodes CSARSSGGADEQFF.

The V call is TRBV27, the J call TRBJ2-7; either TRBD1 or TRBD2 may fit D (5 bases each). The CDR3 extends over 15 amino acids. V lost 5 bases and J 3 bases, leaving 17 bases between the germline ends. Germline-derived CDR1 and CDR2 are MNHEY and SMNVEV (reference sequence). CDR3 sequence: CASSPGTSKVYEQYF. The CDR3 region has the DNA TGTGCCAGCAGTCCCGGGACCTCGAAAGTCTACGAGCAGTACTTC.

The chain uses TRBV5-1 and TRBJ2-7; 7 bases map to TRBD1. The CDR3 has 15 amino acids. Trimming removed 2 bases from V and 4 bases from J; junction bases left unmatched: 9. CDR1 is SGHRS, CDR2 YFSETQ, per germline. CDR3: CASSLSQGFSYEQYF. CDR3 DNA: TGCGCCAGCAGCTTATCACAGGGGTTTTCGTACGAGCAGTACTTC.

This clone appeared once. This chain connects TRBV3-1 (or the pseudogene TRBV3-2) to TRBJ1-1; maybe TRBD1 (5 bases). Germline V CDR1 and CDR2: LGHDT, YNNKEL (reference sequence). This CDR3 has 16 residues. V gave up 0 bases and J gave up 0 bases, with 11 bases separating them. The CDR3 nucleotides read TGTGCCAGCAGCCAAGAGGGGCAAAGCATGAACACTGAAGCTTTCTTT. Its translation: CASSQEGQSMNTEAFF.

The chain employs TRBV29-1 and TRBJ1-5, with 8 bases fitting TRBD1. The CDR3 totals 14 residues. CDR1 SQVTM and CDR2 ANQGSEA come from the germline V gene. V gave up 6 bases and J gave up 6 bases; unmatched junction bases: 10. CDR3 amino acids: CSVGESGGSQPQHF. CDR3 nucleotide sequence: TGCAGCGTGGGGGAGTCAGGGGGCAGTCAGCCCCAGCATTTT.

The chain links TRBV5-5 to TRBJ1-3; D remains ambiguous. The length of the CDR3 is 12 residues. The V gene's germline CDR1 is SGHKS and CDR2 YYEKEE (reference sequence). The V end lost 0 bases, the J end lost 2 bases, and 0 bases lay between the germline ends. In nucleotides, the CDR3 is TGTGCCAGCAGCTTGGCTGGAAACACCATATATTTT. The encoded protein is CASSLAGNTIYF.

J is TRBJ2-1 and V is TRBV5-4; tentatively, D is TRBD1 or TRBD2 (5 bases each). Germline CDR1 reads SGHNT; CDR2 reads YYREEE (reference sequence). This CDR3 comprises 15 residues. V was pared by 4 bases and J by 0 bases, with 11 bases between. CDR3 in amino acids: CASSRWDGSYNEQFF. CDR3 coding DNA: TGTGCCAGCAGCCGGTGGGACGGCTCCTACAATGAGCAGTTCTTC.

This chain links TRBV3-1 (or the pseudogene TRBV3-2) with TRBJ1-2; TRBD1 might be the D (6 bases). V was pared by 3 bases and J by 8 bases, with 16 bases between. The CDR3 loop spans 14 amino acids. The V gene's germline CDR1 is LGHDT and CDR2 YNNKEL (reference sequence). CDR3 bases: TGTGCCAGCAGCCAGAGGACAGAGGGTGGCGGCTACACCTTC. It specifies CASSQRTEGGGYTF.

The chain combines TRBV15 with TRBJ2-2; TRBD1 agrees at 9 bases. CDR1 LNHNV and CDR2 YYDKDF come from the germline V gene (reference sequence). V shed 3 bases, J shed 6 bases, and the junction held 11 bases outside the gene matches. The CDR3 is made up of 17 amino acids. The CDR3 DNA is TGTGCCACCAGCAGTCGTTGGCCTGACAGGGGGTCCGGGGAGCTGTTTTTT. It translates to CATSSRWPDRGSGELFF.

This clone came up many times. The V gene is TRBV5-1, the J gene TRBJ2-7, with 8 positions matching TRBD1. The CDR3 spans 16 residues. V trimming: 4 bases; J trimming: 0 bases; junction bases outside the gene matches: 9. Germline values: CDR1 SGHRS, CDR2 YFSETQ. This chain's CDR3 is CASSNGMGQVSYEQYF. In nucleotides, the CDR3 is TGCGCCAGCAGCAATGGCATGGGACAGGTCTCCTACGAGCAGTACTTC.

The gene calls are TRBV6-5 and TRBJ1-2, with TRBD1 as a possible D gene (6 bases). Germline V gene sequence: CDR1 MNHEY, CDR2 SVGAGI. The CDR3 consists of 13 residues. The germline V and J ends were trimmed by 6 bases and 4 bases, with 12 bases remaining between them. This chain's CDR3 is CASSSGQSYGYTF. CDR3 nucleotides: TGTGCCAGCAGCTCCGGACAGAGCTATGGCTACACCTTC.

The chain links TRBV19 to TRBJ1-2, with 12 nucleotides matching TRBD1. The CDR3 runs to 14 residues. Germline trimming cut 6 bases from V and 5 bases from J; bases unmatched to any gene: 4. Germline assignment: CDR1 LNHDA and CDR2 SQIVND (reference sequence). The CDR3 protein is CASSRGQGAYGYTF. The CDR3 DNA sequence: TGTGCCAGTAGCCGGGGACAGGGGGCTTATGGCTACACCTTC. The whole variable domain, remainder taken from reference TRBV19 and TRBJ1-2, is DGGITQSPKYLFRKEGQNVTLSCEQNLNHDAMYWYRQDPGQGLRLIYYSQIVNDFQKGDIAEGYSVSREKKESFPLTVTSAQKNPTAFYLCASSRGQGAYGYTFGSGTRLTVV.

This clone was seen more than once but under ten times. The V gene is TRBV12-3 or TRBV12-4, the J gene TRBJ1-6; no definite D call. This CDR3 is 12 amino acids long. Trimming removed 5 bases from V and 10 bases from J, with 9 bases in between. CDR3 DNA: TGTGCCAGCAGTGTGCATGGGTCACCCCTCCACTTT. Its protein product is CASSVHGSPLHF.

Written as DNA, the CDR3 is TGTGCCAGCAGCTTGATTTCCAGCCCGAACACCGGGGAGCTGTTTTTT. Protein sequence: CASSLISSPNTGELFF. J is TRBJ2-2 and V is TRBV7-2; D is undetermined. Trimming took off 3 bases at V and 0 bases at J, with 11 bases between the two ends. This CDR3 comprises 16 residues. The germline V gene encodes CDR1 SGHTA and CDR2 FQGNSA.

This chain uses TRBV29-1 with TRBJ1-1; 8 nucleotides line up with TRBD1. Trimming took 7 bases from V and 0 from J; bases not matched to a gene: 13. The germline V gene has CDR1 SQVTM and CDR2 ANQGSEA. The CDR3 spans 16 residues. As DNA, the CDR3 is TGCAGCGGAAGACAGGGGAGGTCCGTCATGAACACTGAAGCTTTCTTT. It encodes CSGRQGRSVMNTEAFF.

This chain links TRBV2 with TRBJ2-3; D possibly uses TRBD1 or TRBD2 (5 bases each). The V and J ends lost 6 bases and 0 bases respectively, with 19 bases between them. The CDR3 runs to 17 residues. The germline V gene encodes CDR1 SNHLY and CDR2 FYNNEI. As DNA, the CDR3 is TGTGCCAGCAGACGGACTGAAGGGGAGACTAGCACAGATACGCAGTATTTT. Translated, it gives CASRRTEGETSTDTQYF.

This clone was found a few times. The genes are TRBV5-4 and TRBJ2-5; D gene uncertain. V was trimmed by 4 bases and J by 5 bases, leaving 12 bases between them. CDR3 length equals 13 residues. Germline loops: CDR1 SGHNT, CDR2 YYREEE (reference sequence). CDR3: CASSDDLVETQYF. The DNA of the CDR3 is TGTGCCAGCAGCGATGACTTAGTTGAGACCCAGTACTTC. Variable domain in full (rest from reference TRBV5-4 and TRBJ2-5): ETGVTQSPTHLIKTRGQQVTLRCSSQSGHNTVSWYQQALGQGPQFIFQYYREEENGRGNFPPRFSGLQFPNYSSELNVNALELDDSALYLCASSDDLVETQYFGPGTRLLVL.

CDR3 region: CASSLPGGYEQYF. The CDR3, as DNA: TGTGCCAGCAGCTTACCAGGGGGGTACGAGCAGTACTTC. The genes are TRBV5-6 and TRBJ2-7; possible D gene TRBD1, 7 bases. CDR1 is SGHDT and CDR2 is YYEEEE in the germline V gene. V was cut by 2 bases and J by 4 bases, with 10 bases left in between. The CDR3 sequence is 13 residues long.

The CDR3 DNA reads as TGTGCCAGCAGCCCTGGACTAGCGGGTAACTCCTACAATGAGCAGTTCTTC. It encodes CASSPGLAGNSYNEQFF. This sequence joins TRBV5-6 and TRBJ2-1; 11 nucleotides line up with TRBD2. Germline trimming cut 4 bases from V and 0 bases from J; bases unmatched to any gene: 6. The CDR3 has 17 amino acids. Germline CDR1 and CDR2: SGHDT and YYEEEE.